This TCR beta chain was documented in a study of neoadjuvant nivolumab and ipilimumab in lung cancer. Study-wide results and caveats: Blood richness before therapy tracked richness in tumors resected after neoadjuvant therapy. TCR richness and clonality were higher in tumors than adjacent uninvolved lung. Only two of four nivolumab-treated tumors gained richness and clonality by surgery.

This clone was counted only a few times. The antigen remains unidentified. Repertoires were generated with immunoSEQ multiplex PCR, while TCRdb's copy carries only in-frame clones and drops some. Of approximately 7,300 clones in the sample, roughly 85% were seen once. Germline-derived CDR1 and CDR2 are MNHEY and SVGAGI. The CDR3 has 13 amino acids. Trimming removed 4 bases at V and 3 bases at J, with 10 bases between. V gene TRBV6-5 combines with J gene TRBJ2-7, with D possibly being TRBD2 (5 bases). Sequenced material: tumor tissue, taken after neoadjuvant nivolumab, alone or with ipilimumab, at or shortly before surgery. The receptor was isolated from an adult with non-small cell lung cancer. DNA for the CDR3: TGTGCCAGCAGTTCTAGCCTAGACTACGAGCAGTACTTC. It encodes CASSSSLDYEQYF.